This passage covers 4 T cell receptor beta chains from one sample sequenced in a study of blood T cells in healthy people across ages. Together with a sample-barcoded 5' primer, a J-beta primer mix was included in a second PCR lasting roughly 6 to 12 cycles. From the 5' RACE reads, TCRdb called clonotypes with MiXCR, one entry per CDR3 protein. The repertoire consists of hundreds of thousands of distinct CDR3 sequences, with approximately 52% occurring once and the leading ten covering roughly 13%. Sequencing was carried out using blood. Source of these receptors: a woman aged 80 or over in good health.

The gene calls are TRBV20-1 and TRBJ1-1, with D maybe TRBD1 (5 bases). CDR3 length: 13 amino acids. Trimming cost V 6 bases and J 5 bases, with 16 bases left between them. Per germline, CDR1 DFQATT and CDR2 SNEGSKA (reference sequence). Here the CDR3 reads CSARTIAGTEAFF. CDR3 sequence (DNA): TGCAGTGCCAGAACAATCGCAGGGACTGAAGCTTTCTTT.

On this clonotype itself: The germline gene is not matched at one end of the junction; a read error may be the cause. The chain combines TRBV15 with TRBJ2-5; 9 bases align to TRBD1. CDR3 size: 15 residues. Germline CDR1 and CDR2: LNHNV and YYDKDF (reference sequence). The DNA for the CDR3 is TGTACCACCAGCATTCGAGCACAGGGGGCAAAAGAGCAGTACTTC. Protein sequence: CTTSIRAQGAKEQYF.

The sample holds many counts of this clonotype. The V gene is TRBV27, the J gene TRBJ1-2; unclear D gene. Germline V gene sequence: CDR1 MNHEY, CDR2 SMNVEV (reference sequence). Trimming took 0 bases from V and 4 from J, leaving 9 bases between them. The CDR3 runs 14 residues. CDR3 protein: CASSLSRNGYGYTF. In DNA form, the CDR3 reads TGTGCCAGCAGTTTATCTCGAAACGGCTATGGCTACACCTTC.

The DNA of the CDR3 is TGTGCCAGCAGCACGGGACAGGGACACAGCTCCTACAATGAGCAGTTCTTC. Its translation is CASSTGQGHSSYNEQFF. This chain joins TRBV7-6 and TRBJ2-1; the match to TRBD1 covers 9 bases. This CDR3 has 17 amino acids. In germline, CDR1 is SGHVS, CDR2 FNYEAQ. The ends lost 5 bases at V and 0 bases at J; junction bases unmatched: 8.